The next 4 T cell receptor beta chains were all read from a single sample in a study of regulatory T cells in long-lasting Graves disease. Building the TCR beta libraries relied on iRepertoire HTBI primers, and CDR3 regions underwent Arm-PCR. In TCRdb, the multiplex PCR reads were re-called with MiXCR into one record per CDR3 protein. The profile shows just over 600,000 distinct CDR3 sequences, 15% to 20% of them singletons. Time point here: newly diagnosed GD, antithyroid drugs for less than 3 months. From RNA extracted from PBMCs, the TCR library was made. This same sample was also taken into another study, of T cells in Graves' hyperthyroidism and ophthalmopathy.

The specimen was peripheral blood mononuclear cells (PBMCs), collected at new diagnosis, from a patient treated with antithyroid drugs. These receptors were collected from a woman aged 25 to 45 with Graves disease.

The chain carries TRBV5-6 and TRBJ1-2; TRBD1 matches 12 bases. The J segment lost 7 bases and the V segment lost 2 bases, leaving 9 bases of the junction unmatched. Germline lookup yields CDR1 SGHDT and CDR2 YYEEEE. This CDR3 contains 16 residues. Here the CDR3 DNA reads TGTGCCAGCAGCTTCCGGGACAGGGGGCGTTCGTCTGGCTACACCTTC. Protein: CASSFRDRGRSSGYTF.

This clonotype has at least ten counts. The V gene is TRBV7-2, the J gene TRBJ2-3; the match to TRBD2 covers 14 bases. V lost 1 base, J lost 4 bases, and 1 base stayed unmatched. The germline V gene encodes CDR1 SGHTA and CDR2 FQGNSA. The CDR3 has 16 residues. Here the CDR3 reads CASSLVTSGRADTQYF. The CDR3 DNA sequence: TGTGCCAGCAGCTTAGTGACTAGCGGGAGGGCAGATACGCAGTATTTT.

This clonotype was observed at least ten times. This chain connects TRBV7-2 to TRBJ2-7; D call uncertain. The germline V and J ends were trimmed by 5 bases and 3 bases, with 8 bases remaining between them. CDR1 is SGHTA, CDR2 FQGNSA, per germline. The CDR3 spans 12 residues. Here the CDR3 reads CASSVTNYEQYF. The CDR3 DNA sequence: TGTGCCAGCAGCGTGACCAACTACGAGCAGTACTTC.

The CDR3 protein is CASSAWGGAHEQFF. The CDR3 DNA reads TGTGCCAGCAGCGCCTGGGGGGGTGCCCATGAGCAGTTCTTC. The chain recombines TRBV9 with TRBJ2-1, with TRBD2 identical over 7 bases. Germline loops: CDR1 SGDLS, CDR2 YYNGEE. This CDR3 has 14 amino acids. V lost 3 bases to trimming and J lost 8 bases; unmatched junction nucleotides: 8.